The 30 T cell receptor beta chains given below trace back to one sample, sequenced in a study of CD8+CD57+ T cells in acquired aplastic anemia. Sequencing was done on patients that had shown CD8+CD57+ cell expansion by flow cytometry. According to the study, genomic DNA was the template for TCR beta VDJ and CDR3 profiling. TCRdb independently ran MiXCR on the reads; one entry per CDR3 protein. The sample holds around 200,000 distinct CDR3 sequences, about half seen once. The source material was sorted CD4+, CD8+, or CD8+CD57+ T cells (not recorded which) from PBMCs. The receptors derive from a human donor with aplastic anemia.

The V gene is TRBV7-8, the J gene TRBJ2-3, with 10 bases matching TRBD1. Germline V gene sequence: CDR1 SGHVS, CDR2 FQNEAQ. The CDR3 covers 17 residues. The junction had 8 bases not matched to a gene; V was cut back by 5 bases and J by 0 bases. This CDR3 is CASSPRTGGGSTDTQYF. The CDR3 bases are TGTGCCAGCAGCCCCCGGACAGGGGGGGGGAGCACAGATACGCAGTATTTT.

In regard to this clonotype: The junction does not match germline at one end; this may be a read error. The chain couples TRBV20-1 to TRBJ2-1; the D gene is possibly TRBD1 (6 bases). The CDR3 contains 16 residues. Germline V gene data show CDR1 as DFQATT and CDR2 as SNEGSKA (reference sequence). The CDR3 region is CSARDVHRDYSNQQFF. CDR3 bases: TGCAGTGCTAGAGATGTTCACAGGGATTATAGCAATCAGCAGTTCTTC.

On this clonotype: Compared with germline, one end of the junction differs, possibly owing to a read error. This chain uses TRBV2 with TRBJ2-2; D is possibly TRBD2 (7 bases). CDR1 SNHLY and CDR2 FYNNEI come from the germline V gene. This CDR3 has 12 residues. As DNA, the CDR3 is TGTGCCAGCAGTGAACGGGGGGCCCTGTTGATTTTT. Its translation is CASSERGALLIF.

In this sample, this clonotype turned up many times. V usage is TRBV19 and J usage is TRBJ1-5; the D gene is possibly TRBD1 (5 bases). The V and J ends lost 10 bases and 3 bases respectively, with 22 bases between them. CDR1 LNHDA and CDR2 SQIVND come from the germline V gene (reference sequence). The CDR3 loop spans 16 amino acids. CDR3 bases: TGTGCCACCGAATTGGGACCAGGCTATAACAATCAGCCCCAGCATTTT. Translation: CATELGPGYNNQPQHF.

This clonotype was detected many times. V is TRBV5-1 and J is TRBJ2-1, with TRBD1 identical over 7 bases. The trim removed 7 bases at V and 4 bases at J, leaving 8 bases unmatched. CDR1 is SGHRS and CDR2 is YFSETQ in the germline V gene. The CDR3 runs to 14 residues. In nucleotides, the CDR3 is TGCGCCAGCCGACCACGACAGGGTTACAATGAGCAGTTCTTC. It is translated as CASRPRQGYNEQFF.

CDR3 DNA: TGCAGCGTTGAGGGGACTCATGGCTACACCTTC. Residues: CSVEGTHGYTF. The J gene is TRBJ1-2, the V gene TRBV29-1; a weak D match, TRBD1 (5 bases). V lost 3 bases, J lost 6 bases, and 8 bases lay in between. The CDR3 is made up of 11 amino acids. Germline V lookup: CDR1 SQVTM, CDR2 ANQGSEA.

The chain couples TRBV10-3 to TRBJ2-7, with 8 bases fitting TRBD1. V dropped 7 bases and J dropped 3; count of bases not matched to a gene: 5. This CDR3 contains 13 residues. Germline lookup yields CDR1 ENHRY and CDR2 SYGVKD. The CDR3 here is CAIKPGQGYEQYF. DNA of the CDR3: TGTGCCATCAAGCCTGGACAGGGCTACGAGCAGTACTTC.

This chain uses TRBV10-1 with TRBJ2-5; D not resolved. Germline V gene data show CDR1 as WNHNN and CDR2 as SYGVQD (reference sequence). The ends were cut back, 2 bases at V and 0 bases at J, with 7 bases in the middle. CDR3 size: 14 residues. The CDR3 sequence is CASSETDNQETQYF. CDR3 nucleotides: TGCGCCAGCAGTGAGACAGACAACCAAGAGACCCAGTACTTC.

This clonotype was seen many times. V is TRBV20-1 and J is TRBJ2-1; 15 nucleotides agree with TRBD2. The germline gives CDR1 DFQATT, CDR2 SNEGSKA (reference sequence). The CDR3 runs to 20 residues. Germline trimming cut 3 bases from V and 0 bases from J; bases unmatched to any gene: 12. The CDR3 DNA follows: TGCAGTGCTAGTAAAACCCCGGGACTAGCGGGGGGCCGCTCCTACAATGAGCAGTTCTTC. Protein product: CSASKTPGLAGGRSYNEQFF.

The sample holds a few counts of this clonotype. The V call is TRBV3-1, the J call TRBJ1-4; D ambiguous. Germline V gene data show CDR1 as LGHDT and CDR2 as YNNKEL (reference sequence). Trimming took 2 bases from V and 2 from J, leaving 6 bases between them. This CDR3 region has 14 residues. This CDR3 is CASSQRRTNEKLFF. In nucleotides, the CDR3 is TGTGCCAGCAGCCAAAGGAGGACTAATGAAAAACTGTTTTTT.

This clonotype was recorded at least ten times. The chain employs TRBV7-8 and TRBJ1-1; D remains ambiguous. Trimming took off 5 bases at V and 3 bases at J, with 10 bases between the two ends. Germline CDR1 and CDR2: SGHVS and FQNEAQ. There are 13 residues in the CDR3. The CDR3 spells CASSRTWDTEAFF. The CDR3 region has the DNA TGTGCCAGCAGCCGGACGTGGGACACTGAAGCTTTCTTT.

The genes are TRBV6-1 and TRBJ2-5; TRBD2 matches at 8 bases. The germline CDR1 and CDR2 sequences are MNHNS and SASEGT. This CDR3 has 15 residues. V gave up 7 bases and J gave up 5 bases; unmatched junction bases: 12. CDR3 loop: CASMKGLEGSETQYF. CDR3 coding DNA: TGTGCCAGCATGAAGGGACTAGAAGGCAGCGAGACCCAGTACTTC.

In this sample, this clonotype turned up once. The chain links TRBV7-6 to TRBJ1-2; possible D gene TRBD1, 5 bases. The V and J ends lost 1 base and 0 bases respectively, with 12 bases between them. The CDR3 runs 16 residues. CDR1 and CDR2 from the germline V gene are SGHVS and FNYEAQ. CDR3 nucleotide sequence: TGTGCCAGCAGCTTAGTTTCAGGGTATACTAACTATGGCTACACCTTC. Protein product: CASSLVSGYTNYGYTF.

A remark on this clonotype: It is unclear where the CDR3 begins or ends on the DNA, so no DNA is shown, and the CDR3 is as TCRdb lists it. CDR3 residues: CASSFYICGAPEGGGTDTQYF. The rearrangement joins TRBV5-1 to TRBJ2-3; the table names TRBD1, a call not compared with the DNA. CDR1 and CDR2 from the germline V gene are SGHRS and YFSETQ. The CDR3 length is 21 residues, termini included.

In its sample, this clonotype was seen many times. V usage is TRBV19 and J usage is TRBJ2-3; D may be TRBD1 (6 bases). CDR1 is LNHDA and CDR2 is SQIVND in the germline V gene (reference sequence). The CDR3 runs to 16 residues. Deletions cut 2 bases from V and 6 bases from J, with 18 bases between. CDR3 bases: TGTGCCAGTAGTATACTCCCGGGACATCTCAGGGATACGCAGTATTTT. Its translation: CASSILPGHLRDTQYF.

This clonotype appeared many times. V gene TRBV12-3 or TRBV12-4 combines with J gene TRBJ2-1; D may be TRBD1 or TRBD2 (5 bases each). The CDR3 is made up of 14 amino acids. The V end was cut by 3 bases, the J end by 7 bases, with 13 bases between. CDR3 bases: TGTGCCAGCAGTTTCATGAGGGGTGGAAATGAGCAGTTCTTC. Translation: CASSFMRGGNEQFF.

This clonotype was observed many times. V is TRBV11-1 and J is TRBJ2-7; D uncertain. The ends were cut back, 1 base at V and 2 bases at J, with 12 bases in the middle. The CDR3 spans 15 residues. CDR1 SGHAT and CDR2 FQDESV come from the germline V gene (reference sequence). The CDR3 spells CASSLEVGQTYEQYF. For the CDR3, the DNA is TGTGCCAGCAGCTTAGAGGTCGGCCAGACCTACGAGCAGTACTTC.

This clonotype was observed once. This sequence joins TRBV12-3 or TRBV12-4 and TRBJ1-1; tentative D call: TRBD1 (5 bases). V was pared by 2 bases and J by 1 base, with 11 bases between. The CDR3 has 15 residues. The CDR3 loop is CASSLFQGKNTEAFF. CDR3 sequence (DNA): TGTGCCAGCAGTTTATTCCAGGGTAAGAACACTGAAGCTTTCTTT.

The V call is TRBV20-1, the J call TRBJ1-6; 8 bases are shared with TRBD1. The CDR3 totals 14 residues. V lost 5 bases, J lost 7 bases, and 7 bases stayed unmatched. Germline CDR1 and CDR2: DFQATT and SNEGSKA (reference sequence). In nucleotides, the CDR3 is TGCAGTGCTGACAGGGGTGGGGAAAATTCACCCCTCCACTTT. It encodes CSADRGGENSPLHF.

This clonotype was recorded at least ten times. The chain employs TRBV12-3 or TRBV12-4 and TRBJ2-1; 12 bases fit TRBD1. V gave up 5 bases and J gave up 6 bases; unmatched junction bases: 2. There are 14 residues in the CDR3. The CDR3 here is CASSGTGGFNEQFF. The CDR3 nucleotides read TGTGCCAGCAGTGGGACAGGGGGCTTCAATGAGCAGTTCTTC.

This clonotype has at least ten counts. The chain joins TRBV7-9 to TRBJ2-2; D uncertain. The CDR3 extends over 11 amino acids. V lost 3 bases to trimming and J lost 6 bases, with 2 bases between them. From germline, CDR1 is SEHNR and CDR2 FQNEAQ (reference sequence). The CDR3 coding sequence is TGTGCCAGCAGCTTGCCCGGGGAGCTGTTTTTT. It translates to CASSLPGELFF. The full variable domain, its missing parts supplied by reference TRBV7-9 and TRBJ2-2, is DTGVSQNPRHKITKRGQNVTFRCDPISEHNRLYWYRQTLGQGPEFLTYFQNEAQLEKSRLLSDRFSAERPKGSFSTLEIQRTEQGDSAMYLCASSLPGELFFGEGSRLTVL.

This clonotype was observed many times. V usage is TRBV20-1 and J usage is TRBJ2-7, with TRBD1 identical over 11 bases. The CDR3 contains 18 residues. CDR1 DFQATT and CDR2 SNEGSKA come from the germline V gene (reference sequence). V shed 0 bases and J 7 bases; nucleotides not matched to a gene: 17. The CDR3 is CSARDLRGGGQGAREQYF. The CDR3 nucleotides are TGCAGTGCTAGAGATCTGCGGGGGGGAGGACAGGGGGCCCGGGAGCAGTACTTC.

The V gene is TRBV19, the J gene TRBJ1-4, with D unclear. The CDR3 contains 15 residues. Trimming removed 3 bases at V and 5 bases at J, with 13 bases between. Germline CDR1 and CDR2: LNHDA and SQIVND (reference sequence). CDR3 residues: CASSMMATSNEKLFF. Written as DNA, the CDR3 is TGTGCCAGTAGTATGATGGCCACCTCAAATGAAAAACTGTTTTTT.

This clonotype was counted at least ten times. J is TRBJ1-6 and V is TRBV20-1; D may be TRBD1 (6 bases). Germline V gives CDR1 DFQATT, CDR2 SNEGSKA (reference sequence). The V gene lost 6 bases and the J gene lost 7 bases, with 25 bases spanning the gap. The CDR3 spans 17 residues. CDR3 protein: CSATGSGPGQTNSPLHF. DNA for the CDR3: TGCAGTGCCACTGGGTCTGGCCCCGGACAGACAAATTCACCCCTCCACTTT.

This chain joins TRBV15 and TRBJ1-2, with D unclear. CDR1 LNHNV and CDR2 YYDKDF come from the germline V gene (reference sequence). The CDR3 sequence is 14 residues long. Trimming shortened V by 1 base and J by 4 bases, and 10 bases separated the two germline ends. The CDR3 DNA is TGTGCCACCAGCAGAGTGGAGAAAGGCTATGGCTACACCTTC. This translates into CATSRVEKGYGYTF.

The rearrangement links TRBV15 to TRBJ2-7, with D perhaps being TRBD1 or TRBD2 (5 bases each). Trimming took off 6 bases at V and 4 bases at J, with 10 bases between the two ends. Germline V gene lookup returns CDR1 LNHNV and CDR2 YYDKDF (reference sequence). The CDR3 runs to 12 residues. In DNA, the CDR3 is TGTGCCACCAGAGGTGAGGGGTACGAGCAGTACTTC. Protein sequence: CATRGEGYEQYF. Supplemented by reference TRBV15 and TRBJ2-7, the full variable domain reads DAMVIQNPRYQVTQFGKPVTLSCSQTLNHNVMYWYQQKSSQAPKLLFHYYDKDFNNEADTPDNFQSRRPNTSFCFLDIRSPGLGDTAMYLCATRGEGYEQYFGPGTRLTVT.

Regarding this clonotype: This could be a read error, since a much larger clone is one nucleotide away. This rearrangement joins TRBV19 to TRBJ1-4; D perhaps matches TRBD1 (5 bases). Germline values: CDR1 LNHDA, CDR2 SQIVND (reference sequence). The V and J ends lost 5 bases and 4 bases respectively, with 17 bases between them. The CDR3 sequence is 16 residues long. The CDR3, as DNA: TGTGCCAGTAGTCCCTCTCGGGACGGCTTTAATGAAAAACTGTTTTTT. Translated, it gives CASSPSRDGFNEKLFF.

This clonotype was counted at least ten times. The rearrangement joins TRBV6-5 to TRBJ1-5; 8 nucleotides line up with TRBD1. This CDR3 is built from 15 residues. The trim removed 8 bases at V and 5 bases at J, leaving 11 bases unmatched. Germline CDR1 reads MNHEY; CDR2 reads SVGAGI. CDR3 loop: CASQQGAGKDQPQHF. DNA for the CDR3: TGTGCCAGCCAGCAGGGGGCAGGGAAAGATCAGCCCCAGCATTTT.

Written as DNA, the CDR3 is TGTGCCAGTAGTACGTTTCCTACTGACAGGGGGCGAGAGACCCAGTACTTC. Translated, it gives CASSTFPTDRGRETQYF. V and J are TRBV19 and TRBJ2-5, with TRBD1 identical over 10 bases. Germline CDR1 is LNHDA and CDR2 is SQIVND (reference sequence). V was pared by 4 bases and J by 4 bases, with 12 bases of the junction left unmatched. The CDR3 runs 17 residues.

Regarding this clonotype: This may be a read error: a much more frequent sequence differs by one nucleotide. V is TRBV5-1 and J is TRBJ2-7, with 7 positions matching TRBD2. The CDR3 totals 15 residues. Per germline, CDR1 SGHRS and CDR2 YFSETQ. CDR3 nucleotides: TGTGCCAGCAGCTTAGGTGCGACTAGGGACTACGAGCAGCACTTC. Amino acid sequence: CASSLGATRDYEQHF.